These 4 T cell receptor delta chains were all obtained from the same sample, sequenced in a study of gamma-delta chains in newborns, infants, children. TCRdb re-called the reads with CATT. The sample yields around 6,000 delta-chain clones, more than 1.5% seen once. The material sequenced was blood. The receptors here all came from a child who was a newborn, infant or young child, either healthy, febrile or measles-vaccinated (not recorded which).

This clone rates as large. The sample has other DNA sequences that encode this CDR3 too. The chain combines TRDV2 with TRDJ3, with 9 bases identical to TRDD3. The CDR3 is made up of 20 amino acids. With V trimmed by 3 bases and J by 0 bases, 11 bases remained unmatched. The germline CDR1 and CDR2 sequences are GEAIGNYY and EKD. The CDR3 nucleotides read TGTGCCTGTGACTCCGTCCGGGGATACGGGGACTCCTGGGACACCCGACAGATGTTTTTC. This gives the protein CACDSVRGYGDSWDTRQMFF.

This clone has more than one count but fewer than ten. The chain employs TRDV2 and TRDJ3; 7 bases agree with TRDD3. CDR1 is GEAIGNYY, CDR2 EKD, per germline. The CDR3 contains 18 residues. After removal of 4 bases from V and 0 bases from J, the junction contained 8 bases not matched to a gene. The CDR3 DNA sequence: TGTGCCTGTGATCTACTGGGGATCTCCTCCTGGGACACCCGACAGATGTTTTTC. The encoded protein is CACDLLGISSWDTRQMFF.

This clone was detected a few times. The protein TCRdb lists belongs to a much larger clone and differs from this DNA's translation at residue 16, which points to a read error; the protein shown is made from the DNA. The chain combines TRDV2 with TRDJ3; 11 bases are shared with TRDD3. The CDR3 is 18 amino acids. CDR1 and CDR2 from the germline V gene are GEAIGNYY and EKD. CDR3 amino acids: CACDTWGIRSWDTRQVFF. CDR3 coding DNA: TGTGCCTGTGACACCTGGGGGATACGCTCCTGGGACACCCGACAGGTGTTTTTC.

In its sample, this clone ranks as medium-sized. This same CDR3 is encoded by further DNA sequences in the sample. The DNA of the CDR3 is TGTGCCTGTGACACGGCATGGGGGATACGAACCTGGGACACCCGACAGATGTTTTTC. Protein: CACDTAWGIRTWDTRQMFF. This chain connects TRDV2 to TRDJ3; 11 bases are shared with TRDD3. Germline loops: CDR1 GEAIGNYY, CDR2 EKD. The junction had 6 bases not matched to a gene; V was cut back by 1 base and J by 2 bases. The length of the CDR3 is 19 residues.